A selection of T cell receptor beta chains follows, all from one sample in a study of blood T cell repertoires in COVID-19. Produced via immunoSEQ multiplex PCR; TCRdb's table is partial and in-frame only. The sample includes 56,000 or so clones, more than 70% seen only once; the top ten take roughly a fifth. Sequenced material: peripheral blood. The source is a human donor in a cohort sampled during active COVID-19. CDR3s include the opening cysteine and the closing phenylalanine or tryptophan. Fields, in order: clone size, V gene, D gene, CDR3 length, J gene, CDR3 DNA, CDR3 protein. A D gene is named only where the DNA matches it firmly. Size tells how often a clone was seen (once, few, many) or the class of an expanded clone, and some rows leave it out.

NA	TRBV7-2	NA	13	TRBJ2-1	TGTGCCAGTGGGGGCTATACCTACAATGAGCAGTTCTTC	CASGGYTYNEQFF
NA	TRBV15	TRBD2	15	TRBJ2-3	TGTGCCACCAGCACCGGGACTAGCGGCACAGATACGCAGTATTTT	CATSTGTSGTDTQYF
NA	TRBV7-2	TRBD1	14	TRBJ1-1	TGTGCCAGCAGCATTACAGGGGGCAGTACTGAAGCTTTCTTT	CASSITGGSTEAFF
once	TRBV10-2	TRBD1	15	TRBJ1-3	TGCGCCAGCACCCCGGACAGGGCCTCTGGAAACACCATATATTTT	CASTPDRASGNTIYF
once	TRBV7-9	NA	17	TRBJ1-6	TGTGCCAGCAGCTTAGGCAGATTAAGCTCCTATAATTCACCCCTCCACTTT	CASSLGRLSSYNSPLHF
NA	TRBV6-5	TRBD1	15	TRBJ2-7	TGTGCCAGCAGTTACGTGTACAGGGGGCTGGGAGAGCAGTACTTC	CASSYVYRGLGEQYF
NA	TRBV18	NA	13	TRBJ2-5	TGTGCCAGCTCACCAGGCAACCAAGAGACCCAGTACTTC	CASSPGNQETQYF
NA	TRBV24-1	NA	13	TRBJ2-5	TGTGCCACCAGTCGGAACCGGGGGGAGACCCAGTACTTC	CATSRNRGETQYF
NA	TRBV7-3	TRBD2	18	TRBJ2-3	TGTGCCAGCAGCGCCTTGGGACTAGCGGGGACGCGCACAGATACGCAGTATTTT	CASSALGLAGTRTDTQYF
once	TRBV27	NA	12	TRBJ1-2	TGTGCCAGCGGGAGAGTGAACTATGGCTACACCTTC	CASGRVNYGYTF
NA	TRBV5-4	NA	14	TRBJ2-2	TGTGCCAGCAGCTTGGCCACGAACACCGGGGAGCTGTTTTTT	CASSLATNTGELFF
NA	TRBV6-5	TRBD1	13	TRBJ1-5	TGTGCCAGCAGTCGGACAGGGGGAAACCCCCAGCATTTT	CASSRTGGNPQHF
NA	TRBV6-5	NA	14	TRBJ1-6	TGTGCCAGCAGACCCGCGTCACATAATTCACCCCTCCACTTT	CASRPASHNSPLHF
NA	TRBV6-2/TRBV6-3	TRBD1	15	TRBJ1-1	TGTGCCAGCAGTTACTCGGACAGGGCGAACACTGAAGCTTTCTTT	CASSYSDRANTEAFF
NA	TRBV6-5	NA	14	TRBJ1-1	TGTGCCAGCAGTAGTATCAGGACCAGGGATGAAGCTTTCTTT	CASSSIRTRDEAFF
NA	TRBV18	NA	15	TRBJ1-3	TGTGCCAGCTCACCGGGCGGGAGCTCTGGAAACACCATATATTTT	CASSPGGSSGNTIYF
NA	TRBV28	NA	15	TRBJ2-1	TGTGCCAGCAGTTCTCGACAGTGGTCCTACAATGAGCAGTTCTTC	CASSSRQWSYNEQFF
NA	TRBV6-2/TRBV6-3	NA	16	TRBJ1-1	TGTGCCAGCAGTTACGTCTGGCAGGCCTCGTCGGCTGAAGCTTTCTTT	CASSYVWQASSAEAFF